This TCR beta chain appears in the sequencing data of a study of identical twins. The length of the CDR3 is 18 residues. Looked up from germline, CDR1 is LNHNV and CDR2 is YYDKDF (reference sequence). The ends lost 0 bases at V and 4 bases at J; junction bases unmatched: 12. Via MiXCR, TCRdb re-called the 5' RACE reads, giving one row per CDR3 protein. The sample consists of fewer than 550,000 distinct CDR3 sequences, over 12% of them appearing once. This clonotype was counted a few times. These data also formed part of another study, on yellow fever vaccine responses in identical twins.

Sequencing input: CD4+ T cells sorted from blood. This sequence was found in a woman between 18 and 30 years old in good health. V gene TRBV15 combines with J gene TRBJ1-3, with 7 bases matching TRBD1. The CDR3 DNA reads as TGTGCCACCAGCAGAGACTTCTCCCAGGGGGGACGGGGAAACACCATATATTTT. This translates into CATSRDFSQGGRGNTIYF.